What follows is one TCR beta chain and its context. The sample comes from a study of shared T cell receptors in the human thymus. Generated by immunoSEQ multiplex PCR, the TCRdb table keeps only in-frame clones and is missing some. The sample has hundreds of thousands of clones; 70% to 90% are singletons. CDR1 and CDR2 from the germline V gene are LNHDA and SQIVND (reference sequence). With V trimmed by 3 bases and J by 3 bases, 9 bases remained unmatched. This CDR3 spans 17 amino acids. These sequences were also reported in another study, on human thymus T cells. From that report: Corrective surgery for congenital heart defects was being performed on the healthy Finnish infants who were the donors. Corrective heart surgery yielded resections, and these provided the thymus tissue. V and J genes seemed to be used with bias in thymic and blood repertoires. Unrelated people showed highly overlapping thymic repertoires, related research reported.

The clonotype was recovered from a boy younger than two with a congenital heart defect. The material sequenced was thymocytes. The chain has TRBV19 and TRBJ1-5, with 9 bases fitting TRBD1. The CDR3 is CASSIRPGQGYNQPQHF. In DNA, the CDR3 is TGTGCCAGTAGTATCCGACCGGGACAGGGCTACAATCAGCCCCAGCATTTT.